The rows below give T cell receptor beta chains drawn from one sample of a study of T cells in Graves' hyperthyroidism and ophthalmopathy. TCRdb redid the calling of the multiplex PCR reads with MiXCR, one entry per CDR3 protein. The data show 200,000 or so distinct CDR3 sequences, with about a sixth seen just once and 40% to 65% held by the top ten. The sequenced sample consisted of blood. These receptors were obtained from a woman in her fifties or sixties with Graves' hyperthyroidism. The CDR3 runs from the conserved cysteine through the conserved F or W. D genes are given only for firm matches. Size is stated for part of the rows, as once, few or many counts, or as a class when the clone is expanded.

TRBJ2-7 | . | TRBV2 | many | TGTGCCAGCAGTGTGGACAGTGGCTCCTACGAGCAGTACTTC | CASSVDSGSYEQYF
TRBJ2-3 | . | TRBV2 | many | TGTGCCAGCAGTGAAAACCGTGGGACTCTCCTCACAGATACGCAGTATTTT | CASSENRGTLLTDTQYF
TRBJ1-1 | . | TRBV3-1 | many | TGTGCCAGCAGCTCAGTGGGTAACACTGAAGCTTTCTTT | CASSSVGNTEAFF
TRBJ2-2 | . | TRBV10-3 | . | TGTGCCGTACGAGGGAAAATTAACACCGGGGAGCTGTTTTTT | CAVRGKINTGELFF
TRBJ2-3 | . | TRBV4-2 | many | TGTGCCAGCAGCCAAGACAGAAGGACCACAGATACGCAGTATTTT | CASSQDRRTTDTQYF
TRBJ2-3 | TRBD2 | TRBV5-1 | . | TGCGCCAGCAGCCATGGACTAGCAGAGGATACGCAGTATTTT | CASSHGLAEDTQYF
TRBJ2-7 | . | TRBV7-6 | . | TGTGCCAGCAGCTTATTGGGCCTCCTCCCATCCTACGAGCAGTACTTC | CASSLLGLLPSYEQYF
TRBJ1-4 | TRBD1 | TRBV5-1 | . | TGCGCCAGCAGCTTCCGGGACAGGGATGAAAAACTGTTTTTT | CASSFRDRDEKLFF
TRBJ2-7 | . | TRBV6-5 | many | TGTGCCAGCAGTTACTCGCCATTGCATGACTCCGACGAGCAGTACTTC | CASSYSPLHDSDEQYF
TRBJ1-5 | . | TRBV10-3 | many | TGTGCCATCAGTAGACAGGAGAGCAATCAGCCCCAGCATTTT | CAISRQESNQPQHF
TRBJ1-2 | . | TRBV24-1 | . | TGTGCCACCAGTGATTCCAAGGGGGTCTATGGCTACACCTTT | CATSDSKGVYGYTF
TRBJ1-5 | TRBD1 | TRBV12-3/TRBV12-4 | few | TGTGCCAGCAGTTCCCGGGACAGGGGTTTTCAGCCCCAGCATTTT | CASSSRDRGFQPQHF
TRBJ2-5 | . | TRBV12-3/TRBV12-4 | many | TGTGCCAGCAGTTTAACGGAGACCCAGTACTTC | CASSLTETQYF
TRBJ2-5 | TRBD2 | TRBV3-1 | many | TGTGCCAGCAGCCTGACTAGCGGAGAGACCCAGTACTTC | CASSLTSGETQYF
TRBJ2-2 | TRBD1 | TRBV20-1 | . | TGCAGTGCTAGAGAAGCAGGGGGCGGCACCGGGGAGCTGTTTTTT | CSAREAGGGTGELFF
TRBJ2-7 | TRBD1 | TRBV29-1 | . | TGCAGCGCCAGGGGCGACAGGGGGCTCGAGCAGTACTTC | CSARGDRGLEQYF
TRBJ1-1 | TRBD1 | TRBV18 | many | TGTGCCAGCTCACAAAACGGACAGGGGGCGAACACTGAAGCTTTCTTT | CASSQNGQGANTEAFF
TRBJ1-2 | TRBD1 | TRBV19 | . | TGTGCCAGCGGAGAAACAGGGGATTACTATGGCTACACCTTC | CASGETGDYYGYTF
TRBJ2-7 | TRBD2 | TRBV27 | many | TGTGCCAGCAGTTTCCTACCGACTAGCGGGAGATTTTACGAGCAGTACTTC | CASSFLPTSGRFYEQYF
TRBJ2-7 | TRBD2 | TRBV6-1 | few | TGTGCCAGGACACTAGCGGCTATGATCTCCTACGAGCAGTACTTC | CARTLAAMISYEQYF
TRBJ2-7 | . | TRBV6-1 | many | TGTGCCAGCAGTGAATTAGGCTCAGGATACGAGCAGTACTTC | CASSELGSGYEQYF
TRBJ2-1 | . | TRBV6-1 | many | TGTGCCAGCAGTCGGGACTCCTTTTACAATGAGCAGTTCTTC | CASSRDSFYNEQFF
TRBJ2-1 | TRBD2 | TRBV7-3 | many | TGTGCCAGCAGCTTAAGCGGGAGTGGAAATGAGCAGTTCTTC | CASSLSGSGNEQFF
TRBJ1-1 | . | TRBV30 | many | TGTGCCTGGAGTGCGACAGCTGGGATCCCCCCTGAAGCTTTCTTT | CAWSATAGIPPEAFF
TRBJ2-7 | TRBD1 | TRBV30 | many | TGTGCCTGGGGACAGGGTTCTTACGAGCAGTACTTC | CAWGQGSYEQYF
TRBJ2-1 | TRBD2 | TRBV20-1 | many | TGCAGTGCTACGGGACTAGCGGGAACTAACTCCTACAATGAGCAGTTCTTC | CSATGLAGTNSYNEQFF
TRBJ1-5 | TRBD1 | TRBV11-2 | . | TGTGCCAGCAGTCCTCTGACAGGGATCGGTCAGCCCCAGCATTTT | CASSPLTGIGQPQHF
TRBJ2-5 | TRBD2 | TRBV7-9 | many | TGTGCCAGCAGCCCGGGACTAGCGGGGACAGAGACCCAGTACTTC | CASSPGLAGTETQYF
TRBJ2-2 | TRBD2 | TRBV12-3/TRBV12-4 | many | TGTGCCAGCAGTCCGGGACTAGCGGGGGTCACCGGGGAGCTGTTTTTT | CASSPGLAGVTGELFF
TRBJ1-1 | TRBD1 | TRBV10-3 | . | TGTGCCATCGTCTCCGGGACAGGGAACACTGAAGCTTTCTTT | CAIVSGTGNTEAFF
TRBJ2-3 | . | TRBV7-2 | . | TGTGCCAGCAGCTTAATAGCCCTAGCTGGCGATACGCAGTATTTT | CASSLIALAGDTQYF
TRBJ1-5 | TRBD1 | TRBV5-5 | many | TGTGCCAGCAGCCCAGCCGGGACAGCTCCGAATCAGCCCCAGCATTTT | CASSPAGTAPNQPQHF
TRBJ2-3 | . | TRBV10-3 | . | TGTGCCATCTCACTTTTAAACACAGGCACAGATACGCAGTATTTT | CAISLLNTGTDTQYF
TRBJ2-1 | TRBD2 | TRBV19 | few | TGTGCCAGTAGTACCCTCCAGGTAGCGGGGGACAATGAGCAGTTCTTC | CASSTLQVAGDNEQFF
TRBJ1-1 | . | TRBV20-1 | . | TGCAGTGCTAGCCCCACGAACACTGAAGCTTTCTTT | CSASPTNTEAFF
TRBJ2-5 | TRBD1 | TRBV18 | . | TGTGCCAGCTCACCCCCGGGACAGGGTCGAGGAGAGACCCAGTACTTC | CASSPPGQGRGETQYF
TRBJ1-5 | . | TRBV6-1 | many | TGTGCCAGCAGTTCTGCCGGGGGCGGTCAGCCCCAGCATTTT | CASSSAGGGQPQHF
TRBJ2-7 | . | TRBV30 | many | TGTGCCTGGAGTGTGAGCTCCTACGAGCAGTACTTC | CAWSVSSYEQYF
TRBJ1-2 | . | TRBV15 | many | TGTGCCACCAGCAGGGGGGGAGGCACAGGCTCACCGTCGGGCTACACCTTC | CATSRGGGTGSPSGYTF
TRBJ2-7 | TRBD1 | TRBV27 | many | TGTGCCAGCAGTTTTGAGTCACAGGGGTTCGAGCAGTACTTC | CASSFESQGFEQYF
TRBJ1-2 | . | TRBV6-1 | many | TGTGCCAGCAGTGAAGGATATGGCTACACCTTC | CASSEGYGYTF
TRBJ2-1 | . | TRBV11-2 | many | TGTGCCAGCAGCTTAGATTCCGACAATGAGCAGTTCTTC | CASSLDSDNEQFF
TRBJ1-4 | TRBD1 | TRBV27 | many | TGTGCCAGCAAGGGACAGATTAATGAAAAACTGTTTTTT | CASKGQINEKLFF
TRBJ2-5 | . | TRBV10-3 | few | TGTGCCATCAGAATGGGAGGTTTCGAGACCCAGTACTTC | CAIRMGGFETQYF
TRBJ2-7 | . | TRBV7-8 | many | TGTGCCAGCAGCTTAGCCCCCCATGGAGAGCAGTACTTC | CASSLAPHGEQYF
TRBJ2-4 | . | TRBV12-3/TRBV12-4 | many | TGTGCCAGCAGTCCGGGGCGCAGGGTGAACATTCAGTACTTC | CASSPGRRVNIQYF
TRBJ1-1 | TRBD1 | TRBV5-5 | many | TGTGCCAGCAGCTTGGGGACAGGGAATTTGAACACTGAAGCTTTCTTT | CASSLGTGNLNTEAFF
TRBJ2-2 | . | TRBV19 | . | TGTGCCAGTAGGGCGGATCCGACGCCCCCGTCTACGAACACCGGGGAGCTGTTTTTT | CASRADPTPPSTNTGELFF
TRBJ1-5 | TRBD1 | TRBV6-1 | few | TGTGCCAGCAGCCCCGACAGGGGGCAAAATCAGCCCCAGCATTTT | CASSPDRGQNQPQHF
TRBJ1-2 | . | TRBV13 | . | TGTGCCAGCAGCTTAAGTCGGGGGGCTAACTATGGCTACACCTTC | CASSLSRGANYGYTF
TRBJ2-3 | . | TRBV27 | many | TGTGCCAGCAGTCCTGATATCTTAACAGATACGCAGTATTTT | CASSPDILTDTQYF
TRBJ1-2 | . | TRBV28 | many | TGTGCCAGCAGCCGACCCGGGAGAGGTGGCTACACCTTC | CASSRPGRGGYTF
TRBJ2-1 | . | TRBV12-3/TRBV12-4 | few | TGTGCCAGCACGAAGGGCCCGTTTGGCCTCGACCTCCTCCCCTACAATGAGCAGTTCTTC | CASTKGPFGLDLLPYNEQFF
TRBJ2-3 | TRBD2 | TRBV4-2 | many | TGTGCCAGCAGCCAAGGGACTAGCGCAGATACGCAGTATTTT | CASSQGTSADTQYF
TRBJ2-3 | . | TRBV20-1 | many | TGCAGTGCTAGAGGGCTAAACTACACAGATACGCAGTATTTT | CSARGLNYTDTQYF
TRBJ2-7 | . | TRBV7-9 | . | TGTGCCAGCAGCTTACGGGATCCCTACGAGCAGTACTTC | CASSLRDPYEQYF
TRBJ2-2 | TRBD2 | TRBV2 | few | TGTGCCAGCAGGCGACTAGCGGGACAAACCGGGGAGCTGTTTTTT | CASRRLAGQTGELFF
TRBJ1-1 | TRBD1 | TRBV20-1 | many | TGCAGTGCTAGAACTCGGGACAGCCACACTGAAGCTTTCTTT | CSARTRDSHTEAFF